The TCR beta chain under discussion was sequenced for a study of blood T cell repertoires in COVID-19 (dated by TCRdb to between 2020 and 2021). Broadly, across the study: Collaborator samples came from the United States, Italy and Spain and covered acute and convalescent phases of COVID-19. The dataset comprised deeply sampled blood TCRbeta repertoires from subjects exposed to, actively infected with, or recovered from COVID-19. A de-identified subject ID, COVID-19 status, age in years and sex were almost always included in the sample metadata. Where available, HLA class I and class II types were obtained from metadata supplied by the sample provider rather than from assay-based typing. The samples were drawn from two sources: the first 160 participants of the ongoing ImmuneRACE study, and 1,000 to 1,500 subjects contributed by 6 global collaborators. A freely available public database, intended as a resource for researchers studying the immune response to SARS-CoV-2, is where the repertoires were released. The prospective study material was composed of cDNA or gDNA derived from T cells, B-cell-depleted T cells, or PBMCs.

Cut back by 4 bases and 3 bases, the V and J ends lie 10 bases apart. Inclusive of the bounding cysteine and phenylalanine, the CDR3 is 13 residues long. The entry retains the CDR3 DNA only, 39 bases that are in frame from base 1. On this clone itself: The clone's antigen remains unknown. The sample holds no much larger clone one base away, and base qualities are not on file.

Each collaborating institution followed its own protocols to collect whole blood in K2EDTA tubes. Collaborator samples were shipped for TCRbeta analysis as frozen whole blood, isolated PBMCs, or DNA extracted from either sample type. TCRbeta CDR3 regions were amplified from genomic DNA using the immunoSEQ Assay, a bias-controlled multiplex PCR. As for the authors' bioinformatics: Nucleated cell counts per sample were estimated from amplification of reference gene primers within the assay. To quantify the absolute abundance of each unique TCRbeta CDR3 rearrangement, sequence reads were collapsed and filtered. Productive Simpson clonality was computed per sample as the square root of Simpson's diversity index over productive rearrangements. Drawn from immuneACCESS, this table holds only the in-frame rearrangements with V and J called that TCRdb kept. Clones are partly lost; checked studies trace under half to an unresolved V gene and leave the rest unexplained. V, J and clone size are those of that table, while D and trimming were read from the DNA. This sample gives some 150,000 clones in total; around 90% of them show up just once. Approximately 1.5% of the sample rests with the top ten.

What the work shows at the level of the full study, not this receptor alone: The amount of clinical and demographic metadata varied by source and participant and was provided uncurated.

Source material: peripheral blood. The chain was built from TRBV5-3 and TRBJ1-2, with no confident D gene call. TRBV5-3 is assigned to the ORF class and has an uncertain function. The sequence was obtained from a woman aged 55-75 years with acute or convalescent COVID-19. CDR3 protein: CARSVRPDYGYTF. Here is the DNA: TGTGCCAGAAGCGTGAGGCCAGACTATGGCTACACCTTC.